These 29 T cell receptor beta chains came from one sample sequenced in a study of monozygotic twins with inflammatory bowel disease. With the 5' RACE reads reprocessed, TCRdb shows one record per CDR3 protein and no DNA. The table for this sample gives some 450,000 distinct CDR3 sequences. The sample taken for sequencing was blood. The receptors stem from a human donor with ulcerative colitis or Crohn's disease, or a healthy co-twin of an affected twin (not recorded which).

V and J are TRBV6-1 and TRBJ2-7; as DNA is missing, the TRBD2 call by TCRdb cannot be tested. The length of the CDR3 is 15 residues. Per germline, CDR1 MNHNS and CDR2 SASEGT. CDR3: CASGSSSGGSYEQYF.

This sequence joins TRBV5-1 and TRBJ1-1. The germline V gene encodes CDR1 SGHRS and CDR2 YFSETQ. The CDR3 consists of 13 residues. CDR3 amino acids: CASRRKEDTEAFF.

CDR3 residues: CASSVDDSRTNYGYTF. The genes are TRBV9 and TRBJ1-2; the TCRdb D gene call, TRBD1, has no DNA to confirm it. Germline lookup yields CDR1 SGDLS and CDR2 YYNGEE. CDR3 length equals 16 residues.

The rearrangement uses TRBV3-1 and TRBJ2-7. Germline CDR1 reads LGHDT; CDR2 reads YNNKEL (reference sequence). This CDR3 has 12 amino acids. The CDR3 spells CASSQDEKEQYF.

The rearrangement links TRBV20-1 to TRBJ2-1; lacking DNA, the TRBD2 call made by TCRdb goes unchecked. Germline CDR1 and CDR2: DFQATT and SNEGSKA (reference sequence). This CDR3 region has 18 residues. CDR3 residues: CSARDKTGTSGGYNEQFF.

V gene TRBV28 combines with J gene TRBJ2-7; TCRdb gives TRBD1 as the D gene, but with no DNA this cannot be confirmed. The germline V gene has CDR1 MDHEN and CDR2 SYDVKM. CDR3 length: 13 residues. The CDR3: CASSLTGKGVQYF.

V gene TRBV7-2 combines with J gene TRBJ2-7; with no DNA, the TCRdb D assignment of TRBD2 cannot be verified. In germline, CDR1 is SGHTA, CDR2 FQGNSA. This CDR3 has 15 amino acids. CDR3 sequence: CASSLAGGPQYEQYF.

This chain links TRBV6-1 with TRBJ1-6; TCRdb returns TRBD1, unconfirmable since there is no DNA. CDR3 length equals 16 residues. Looked up from germline, CDR1 is MNHNS and CDR2 is SASEGT. This CDR3 is CASSDRQGGNNSPLHF.

The chain combines TRBV4-1 with TRBJ2-5; TCRdb returns TRBD2, unconfirmable since there is no DNA. The germline V gene has CDR1 MGHRA and CDR2 YSYEKL. The length of the CDR3 is 16 residues. CDR3 amino acids: CASSQDIAGVGETQYF.

V and J are TRBV20-1 and TRBJ2-7; TCRdb's D call of TRBD2 is untestable without DNA. Germline CDR1 is DFQATT and CDR2 is SNEGSKA (reference sequence). This CDR3 has 14 amino acids. The CDR3 spells CSAREGGWNKEQYF.

The gene calls are TRBV20-1 and TRBJ2-1; with no DNA, the TCRdb D assignment of TRBD2 cannot be verified. Germline assignment: CDR1 DFQATT and CDR2 SNEGSKA (reference sequence). The CDR3 totals 15 residues. CDR3 sequence: CSALNGLAVYNEQFF.

The J gene is TRBJ2-7, the V gene TRBV7-2; TCRdb returns TRBD2, unconfirmable since there is no DNA. CDR1 is SGHTA and CDR2 is FQGNSA in the germline V gene. The CDR3 loop spans 15 amino acids. CDR3 protein: CASSLAREAPYEQYF.

The rearrangement joins TRBV7-2 to TRBJ2-1; the D gene TCRdb calls, TRBD2, cannot be checked with no DNA. CDR3 length: 15 residues. Per the germline V gene, CDR1 is SGHTA and CDR2 is FQGNSA. The CDR3 region is CASSFRSGSGYEQFF.

The V call is TRBV20-1, the J call TRBJ1-2. The V gene's germline CDR1 is DFQATT and CDR2 SNEGSKA (reference sequence). The CDR3 is made up of 12 amino acids. The CDR3 sequence is CSARQAVGGYTF.

The chain couples TRBV5-1 to TRBJ2-1; TCRdb indicates TRBD2, and absent DNA this call remains unverified. The germline V gene encodes CDR1 SGHRS and CDR2 YFSETQ. The CDR3 contains 16 residues. CDR3 residues: CASSSGTKGLYNEQFF.

V and J are TRBV5-1 and TRBJ2-1; TCRdb's D call of TRBD2 is untestable without DNA. From germline, CDR1 is SGHRS and CDR2 YFSETQ. The CDR3 covers 16 residues. The CDR3 loop is CASSIGSSGRANEQFF.

The V call is TRBV12-5, the J call TRBJ2-3. Germline lookup yields CDR1 LGHNT and CDR2 FRNRAP. The CDR3 spans 13 residues. The CDR3 region is CASGFLEADTQYF.

This CDR3 is CASSHRFGSTGNTIYF. The chain has TRBV3-1 and TRBJ1-3. From germline, CDR1 is LGHDT and CDR2 YNNKEL (reference sequence). CDR3 length equals 16 residues.

The V call is TRBV7-2, the J call TRBJ2-7. CDR3 length: 13 residues. Germline V gene sequence: CDR1 SGHTA, CDR2 FQGNSA. CDR3 loop: CASSLVQFYEQYF.

The chain uses TRBV7-9 and TRBJ2-3; absent DNA, TCRdb's TRBD1 call cannot be checked. Germline V CDR1 and CDR2: SEHNR, FQNEAQ (reference sequence). The CDR3 runs to 14 residues. This CDR3 reads CASSWGAIGDTQYF.

J is TRBJ1-1 and V is TRBV6-2 or TRBV6-3. The length of the CDR3 is 13 residues. Germline lookup yields CDR1 MNHEY and CDR2 SVGEGT. The CDR3 protein is CASSRRVDTEAFF.

This sequence joins TRBV7-3 and TRBJ2-5. The CDR3 spans 14 residues. Germline V gene data show CDR1 as SGHTA and CDR2 as FQGTGA. CDR3 residues: CASSPEGFGETQYF.

The V and J genes are TRBV7-6 and TRBJ2-3. The germline V gene encodes CDR1 SGHVS and CDR2 FNYEAQ. The CDR3 consists of 14 residues. CDR3 in amino acids: CASSLDPPTDTQYF.

This chain uses TRBV5-6 with TRBJ2-1; TCRdb returns TRBD1, unconfirmable since there is no DNA. The CDR3 loop spans 11 amino acids. Germline loops: CDR1 SGHDT, CDR2 YYEEEE. The CDR3 reads CASSSRDREFF.

V is TRBV6-1 and J is TRBJ1-1; TCRdb's D call of TRBD1 is untestable without DNA. The germline CDR1 and CDR2 sequences are MNHNS and SASEGT. This CDR3 contains 15 residues. CDR3 in amino acids: CASRETGLMNTEAFF.

The chain couples TRBV5-1 to TRBJ2-5; without DNA, the TCRdb call of TRBD2 cannot be checked. This CDR3 has 17 residues. Per germline, CDR1 SGHRS and CDR2 YFSETQ. The CDR3 sequence: CASSSGLAGELQETQYF.

V is TRBV4-2 and J is TRBJ1-4. The CDR3 extends over 17 amino acids. CDR1 LGHNA and CDR2 YNFKEQ come from the germline V gene. CDR3 loop: CASSQGDGATRLEKLFF.

V is TRBV5-1 and J is TRBJ2-3; TCRdb outputs TRBD1, but without DNA this stays unchecked. Germline V gene data show CDR1 as SGHRS and CDR2 as YFSETQ. The CDR3 is made up of 14 amino acids. The CDR3 sequence is CASSPMGGPDTQYF.

The genes are TRBV4-3 and TRBJ2-1. This CDR3 spans 16 amino acids. In germline, CDR1 is LGHNA, CDR2 YSLEER. This chain's CDR3 is CASSQEAGDYYNEQFF.